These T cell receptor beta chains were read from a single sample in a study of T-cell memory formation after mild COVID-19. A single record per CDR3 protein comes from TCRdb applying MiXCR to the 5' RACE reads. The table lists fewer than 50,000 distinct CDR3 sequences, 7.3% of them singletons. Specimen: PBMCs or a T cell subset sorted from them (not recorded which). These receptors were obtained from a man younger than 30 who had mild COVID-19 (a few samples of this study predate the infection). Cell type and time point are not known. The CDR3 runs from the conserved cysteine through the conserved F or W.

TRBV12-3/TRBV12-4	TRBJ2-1	CASSFRLVYNEQFF
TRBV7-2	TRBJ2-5	CASNGGAGGGPQETQYF
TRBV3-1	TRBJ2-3	CASSQDSKAPDTQYF
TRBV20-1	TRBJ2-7	CSARPQGLTYEQYF
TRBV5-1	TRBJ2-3	CASSFLAGGGDTQYF
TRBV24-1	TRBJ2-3	CATAGTTGDTQYF
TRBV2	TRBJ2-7	CASTSLTSYEQYF
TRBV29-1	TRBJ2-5	CSGGWAQETQYF
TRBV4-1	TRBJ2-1	CASSPSGTGSTKQFF
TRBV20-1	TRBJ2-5	CSARTGVEQETQYF
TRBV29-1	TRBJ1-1	CSVEASTGGTEAFF
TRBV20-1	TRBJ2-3	CSATWPGGPADTQYF
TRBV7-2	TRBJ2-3	CASSWGSVTDTQYF
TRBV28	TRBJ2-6	CASSGLGTAYSSGANVLTF
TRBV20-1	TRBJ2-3	CSARGPSGATDTQYF
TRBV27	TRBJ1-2	CASSPRGVFYTF
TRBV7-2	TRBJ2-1	CASSPDSYNEQFF
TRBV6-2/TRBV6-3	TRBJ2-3	CATCQDSDTQYF
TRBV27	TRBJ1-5	CASSFAGGYNQPQHF
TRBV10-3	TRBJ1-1	CAISPGASTEAFF
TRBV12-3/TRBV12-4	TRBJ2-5	CASSVGETQYF
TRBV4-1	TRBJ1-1	CASSQDLLAGMTEAFF
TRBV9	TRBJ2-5	CASSVGASSRETQYF
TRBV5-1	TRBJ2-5	CASSSQGGETQYF
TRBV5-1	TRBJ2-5	CASSVSDRGRRTQYF
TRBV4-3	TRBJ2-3	CASSQDESSTDTQYF
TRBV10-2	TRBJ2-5	CASSAWRGETQYF
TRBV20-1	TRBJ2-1	CSSPRDGYNEQFF
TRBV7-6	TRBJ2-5	CASSPGAEEGAQYF
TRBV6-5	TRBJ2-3	CASGGAGTDTQYF
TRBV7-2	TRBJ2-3	CASSSGVRDTQYF
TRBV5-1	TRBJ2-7	CASSLLLPRDYEQYF
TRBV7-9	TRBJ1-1	CASSLTGTGEAFF
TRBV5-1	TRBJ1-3	CASSLVGRQVGGNTIYF
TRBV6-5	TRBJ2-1	CASRGDIHSYNEQFF
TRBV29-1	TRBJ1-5	CSVAGTGGSSNQPQHF
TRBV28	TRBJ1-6	CASRDPWGSPLHF
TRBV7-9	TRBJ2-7	CASSLGGFSYEQYF
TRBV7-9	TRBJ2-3	CASSLAEGQYF
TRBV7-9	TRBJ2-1	CASSIGAGNLNEQFF
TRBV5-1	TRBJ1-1	CASSTQSNTEAFF
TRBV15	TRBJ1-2	CATSSRGRDYGYTF
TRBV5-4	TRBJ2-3	CASSQGGRRPDTQYF
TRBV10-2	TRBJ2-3	CASIGYSTDTQYF
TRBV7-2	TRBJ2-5	CASSLNGGGAGETQYF
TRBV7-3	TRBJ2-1	CASSSGLYNEQFF
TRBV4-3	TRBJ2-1	CASSQSPGIGNMGNEQFF
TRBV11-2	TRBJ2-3	CASSLAPTDTQYF
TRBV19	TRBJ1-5	CASSMSWGGNQPQHF
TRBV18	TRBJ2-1	CASLELAGNEQFF
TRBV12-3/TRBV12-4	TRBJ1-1	CASSLRREAFF
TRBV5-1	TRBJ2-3	CASSRRLPPDTQYF
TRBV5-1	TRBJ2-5	CASSTGTHQETQYF